Included here is one T cell receptor (beta chain) sequence, with context. Its target is not known. The sample originates from a study of T cell responses to AZD1222 COVID-19 vaccine. Overall study context: Second-dose timings of about 4 or about 12 weeks were pooled. Study observations and caveats: Spike as a whole was targeted by vaccine-associated CD4 TCRs, dominant at 160-218 and 743-854. Spike-specific TCRs gained breadth and depth after people received two AZD1222 doses. Nearly half of spike-specific TCRs reportedly go after variant regions that carry no mutations.

V lost 6 bases, J lost 0 bases, and 18 bases lay in between. The CDR3 consists of 16 residues. Germline CDR1 and CDR2: SQVTM and ANQGSEA. The repertoire was sequenced with immunoSEQ multiplex PCR; TCRdb's copy has only in-frame clones and lacks some. The sample carries about 140,000 clones, just over 90% recorded once. The sample here was peripheral blood, taken on day 0 of AZD1222 vaccination. The clonotype originates from an adult in good health. The chain uses TRBV29-1 and TRBJ1-5; D unresolved. As DNA, the CDR3 is TGCAGCGTCCTCAGAGGGCAGGTCGATAGCAATCAGCCCCAGCATTTT. This codes for CSVLRGQVDSNQPQHF.